This TCR beta chain was documented in a study of blood T cell repertoires in COVID-19. The table came from immunoSEQ multiplex PCR; TCRdb's copy has only in-frame clones and leaves some out. Of about 320,000 clones listed, 90% are singletons. The CDR3 runs 11 residues. Germline V gene sequence: CDR1 SNHLY, CDR2 FYNNEI. V lost 10 bases and J lost 5, with 11 bases in between. This clone has only one observation. What was sequenced was PBMCs or T cells enriched from blood (not recorded which). The chain combines TRBV2 with TRBJ1-1; weak D call: TRBD1 (5 bases). The source of this sequence is a woman in her 30s who had been exposed to COVID-19. CDR3 sequence reads: CAILGGTEAFF. The CDR3 nucleotides read TGTGCCATACTCGGGGGTACTGAAGCTTTCTTT.